The sequence of this T cell receptor beta chain was determined in a study of beta chain features in type 1 diabetes. V shed 3 bases and J 12 bases; nucleotides not matched to a gene: 18. The length of the CDR3 is 16 residues. The germline CDR1 and CDR2 sequences are MGHDK and SYGVNS. A note on this clone: Its antigen is not identified.

General study points: Naive, central memory and regulatory TCRB repertoires appeared more similar among patients than healthy donors.

Reverse transcribing all isolated RNA meant expressed TCRB transcripts were sequenced. Some clones are missing from TCRdb's copy, which holds only in-frame ones; the method was immunoSEQ multiplex PCR. This table holds more than 300,000 clones, 7% to 9% found once. The chain recombines TRBV25-1 with TRBJ1-1, with 8 bases identical to TRBD1. Sequencing was done on a sample of central memory CD4+ T cells from blood. The sequence derives from a young woman in good health. The CDR3 nucleotides read TGTGCCAGCAGTGAGGGTTACAGGGGGGCCTTACTTAGAACTTTCTTT. It yields the protein CASSEGYRGALLRTFF.